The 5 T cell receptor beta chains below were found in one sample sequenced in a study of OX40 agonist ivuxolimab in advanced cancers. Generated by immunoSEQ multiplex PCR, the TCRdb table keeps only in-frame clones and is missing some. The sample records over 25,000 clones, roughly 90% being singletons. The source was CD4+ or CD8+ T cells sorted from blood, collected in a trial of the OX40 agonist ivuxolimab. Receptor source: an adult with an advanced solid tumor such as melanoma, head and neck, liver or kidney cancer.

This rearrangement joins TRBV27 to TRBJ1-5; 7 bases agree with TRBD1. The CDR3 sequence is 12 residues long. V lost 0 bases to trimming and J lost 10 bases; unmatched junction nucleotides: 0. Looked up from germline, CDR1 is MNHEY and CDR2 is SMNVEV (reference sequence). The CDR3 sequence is CASSLSGGPQHF. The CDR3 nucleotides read TGTGCCAGCAGTTTATCAGGGGGCCCCCAGCATTTT.

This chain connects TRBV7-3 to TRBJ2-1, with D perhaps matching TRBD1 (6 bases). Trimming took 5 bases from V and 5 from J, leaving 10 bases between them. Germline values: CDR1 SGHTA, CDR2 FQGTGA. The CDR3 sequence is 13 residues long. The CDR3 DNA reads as TGTGCCAGCAGCAAGGACAGTAACAATGAGCAGTTCTTC. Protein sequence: CASSKDSNNEQFF.

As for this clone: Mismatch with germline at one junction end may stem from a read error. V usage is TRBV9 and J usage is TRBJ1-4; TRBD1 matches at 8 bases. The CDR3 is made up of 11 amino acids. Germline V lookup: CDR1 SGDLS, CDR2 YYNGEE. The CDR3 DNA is TGTGCCAGCAGCGGTGGGGGACAGGCTGTTTTT. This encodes CASSGGGQAVF.

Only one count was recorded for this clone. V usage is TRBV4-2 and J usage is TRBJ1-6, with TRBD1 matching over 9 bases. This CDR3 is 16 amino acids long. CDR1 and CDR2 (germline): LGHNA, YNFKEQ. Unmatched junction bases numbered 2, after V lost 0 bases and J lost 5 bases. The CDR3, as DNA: TGTGCCAGCAGCCAAGACGGACAGGGGCATAATTCACCCCTCCACTTT. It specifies CASSQDGQGHNSPLHF.

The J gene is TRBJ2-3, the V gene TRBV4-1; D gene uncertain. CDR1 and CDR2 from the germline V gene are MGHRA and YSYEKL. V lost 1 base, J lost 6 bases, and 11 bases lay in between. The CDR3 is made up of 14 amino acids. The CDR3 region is CASSQGLGMDTQYF. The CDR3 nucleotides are TGCGCCAGCAGCCAAGGGCTCGGTATGGATACGCAGTATTTT.